This T cell receptor beta chain was observed in a study of shared clonotypes between healthy human individuals. This clone was found once. The germline V gene encodes CDR1 DFQATT and CDR2 SNEGSKA (reference sequence). This CDR3 region has 11 residues. The method was immunoSEQ multiplex PCR; TCRdb's version includes in-frame clones alone and lacks a portion of them. The sample contains 650,000 to 750,000 clones, approximately 79% of which appear only once. This sequence joins TRBV20-1 and TRBJ2-5; weak D call: TRBD1 (6 bases). The end of the DNA is better explained by TRBJ2-7, so the J call may be wrong. Sequencing was performed on memory CD4+ T cells sorted from blood. Subset meaning: CD45RA-negative fraction. The TCR sequence derives from a woman aged 30 to 39 in good health. The CDR3 coding sequence is TGCAGTGCAGGGGGAGACGTCGAGCAGTACTTC. Translation gives CSAGGDVEQYF.